Listed below are T cell receptor beta chains from one sample, sequenced in a study of human T cells and chemical hapten exposure. TCRdb itself ran the RACE reads through MiXCR, one entry per CDR3 protein. This table holds tens of thousands of distinct CDR3 sequences, 8.5% found once. The sample here was whole blood, taken in connection with sensitization to the hapten diphenylcyclopropenone (DPC). Every receptor here comes from a woman aged 45-65 years with alopecia areata. Some clones in this sample may be carry-over from other donors' samples. The CDR3 runs from the conserved cysteine through the conserved F or W. Each record gives: CDR3 length, clone size, J gene, D gene, V gene, CDR3 DNA, CDR3 protein. A D gene is named only where the DNA matches it firmly. Clone size appears in some rows only: once, few, many, or a class for an expanded clone.

cdr3_length: 18; clone_size: many; j_call: TRBJ2-6; d_call: TRBD1; v_call: TRBV12-3/TRBV12-4; cdr3_nt: TGTGCCAGCAGTTTCCGGACAGGGTCGGGGGTTGGGGCCAACGTCCTGACTTTC; cdr3_aa: CASSFRTGSGVGANVLTF
cdr3_length: 15; clone_size: -; j_call: TRBJ2-7; d_call: -; v_call: TRBV5-1; cdr3_nt: TGCGCCAGCAGCTTGGAGTTGGGGGGAAGTTACGAGCAGTACTTC; cdr3_aa: CASSLELGGSYEQYF
cdr3_length: 13; clone_size: -; j_call: TRBJ2-3; d_call: TRBD2; v_call: TRBV6-5; cdr3_nt: TGTGCCAGCAGTTCTCTGGGACTAGGGGGGAAGTATTTT; cdr3_aa: CASSSLGLGGKYF
cdr3_length: 14; clone_size: many; j_call: TRBJ1-5; d_call: -; v_call: TRBV12-3/TRBV12-4; cdr3_nt: TGTGCCAGCAGTTTAGGGGGAGAGGATCAGCCCCAGCATTTT; cdr3_aa: CASSLGGEDQPQHF
cdr3_length: 15; clone_size: many; j_call: TRBJ2-6; d_call: -; v_call: TRBV6-2/TRBV6-3; cdr3_nt: TGTGCCAGCAGTTACCATAGGGATGGGGCCAACGTCCTGACTTTC; cdr3_aa: CASSYHRDGANVLTF
cdr3_length: 20; clone_size: few; j_call: TRBJ2-5; d_call: -; v_call: TRBV7-3; cdr3_nt: TGTGCCATCCGACGCGGGTGGCGGGCAGGGAGATGCATACGCCTAGAGACCCAGTACTTC; cdr3_aa: CAIRRGWRAGRCIRLETQYF
cdr3_length: 14; clone_size: -; j_call: TRBJ2-7; d_call: TRBD2; v_call: TRBV4-3; cdr3_nt: TGCGCCAGCAGCCGGAGGCGGGAGTCTTACGAGCAGTACTTC; cdr3_aa: CASSRRRESYEQYF
cdr3_length: 13; clone_size: few; j_call: TRBJ1-3; d_call: -; v_call: TRBV2; cdr3_nt: TGTGCCAGCAGAGCAGTTCTTGGAAACACCATATATTTT; cdr3_aa: CASRAVLGNTIYF
cdr3_length: 14; clone_size: many; j_call: TRBJ2-3; d_call: -; v_call: TRBV7-8; cdr3_nt: TGTGCCAGCAGCTTAGGAGGCGTCGGAGATACGCAGTATTTT; cdr3_aa: CASSLGGVGDTQYF
cdr3_length: 17; clone_size: many; j_call: TRBJ2-3; d_call: -; v_call: TRBV24-1; cdr3_nt: TGTGCCACCAGTGATTTTGATCGGGGGTCGGGCACAGATACGCAGTATTTT; cdr3_aa: CATSDFDRGSGTDTQYF
cdr3_length: 12; clone_size: -; j_call: TRBJ2-4; d_call: -; v_call: TRBV29-1; cdr3_nt: TGCAGCGCCTGTACTTGGGAGGACATTCAGTACTTC; cdr3_aa: CSACTWEDIQYF
cdr3_length: 9; clone_size: few; j_call: TRBJ1-1; d_call: -; v_call: TRBV7-9; cdr3_nt: TGTGCCAGCAGCTTAGGAGCTTTCTTT; cdr3_aa: CASSLGAFF
cdr3_length: 15; clone_size: many; j_call: TRBJ1-1; d_call: -; v_call: TRBV6-5; cdr3_nt: TGTGCCAGCAGTTCCGCGTTGACAGGAGACGTTGAAGCTTTCTTT; cdr3_aa: CASSSALTGDVEAFF
cdr3_length: 15; clone_size: few; j_call: TRBJ2-2; d_call: -; v_call: TRBV11-2; cdr3_nt: TGTGCCAGCAGCTTAGTGCCAGGGGACACCGGGGAGCTGTTTTTT; cdr3_aa: CASSLVPGDTGELFF
cdr3_length: 12; clone_size: few; j_call: TRBJ2-7; d_call: -; v_call: TRBV5-6; cdr3_nt: TGTGCCAGCAGTCCAGGACGTCACGAGCAGTACTTC; cdr3_aa: CASSPGRHEQYF
cdr3_length: 16; clone_size: many; j_call: TRBJ2-1; d_call: -; v_call: TRBV12-5; cdr3_nt: TGTGCTAGTGGTCCCTCGACAGCTATAATCTACAATGAGCAGTTCTTC; cdr3_aa: CASGPSTAIIYNEQFF
cdr3_length: 14; clone_size: many; j_call: TRBJ1-1; d_call: -; v_call: TRBV11-2; cdr3_nt: TGTGCCAGCAGCTTAGTAGAGGGAGGCACTGAAGCTTTCTTT; cdr3_aa: CASSLVEGGTEAFF
cdr3_length: 13; clone_size: few; j_call: TRBJ2-5; d_call: TRBD1; v_call: TRBV29-1; cdr3_nt: TGCAGCGCTGGACAGGGGGCGGGAGAGACCCAGTACTTC; cdr3_aa: CSAGQGAGETQYF
cdr3_length: 14; clone_size: few; j_call: TRBJ2-3; d_call: -; v_call: TRBV11-3; cdr3_nt: TGTGCCAGCAGCTTAGTAGACGGTGAGGATACGCAGTATTTT; cdr3_aa: CASSLVDGEDTQYF
cdr3_length: 16; clone_size: -; j_call: TRBJ2-7; d_call: -; v_call: TRBV7-9; cdr3_nt: TGTGCCAGCAGCCCCAGACCCGAGGATAGCGGCTACGAGCAGTACTTC; cdr3_aa: CASSPRPEDSGYEQYF
cdr3_length: 15; clone_size: many; j_call: TRBJ1-1; d_call: TRBD1; v_call: TRBV5-1; cdr3_nt: TGCGCCAGCAGCTTGGACCGGGACAGTTTCACTGAAGCTTTCTTT; cdr3_aa: CASSLDRDSFTEAFF
cdr3_length: 14; clone_size: -; j_call: TRBJ1-4; d_call: TRBD1; v_call: TRBV7-9; cdr3_nt: TGTGCCAGCAGCCAGGGACAGGGTAATGAAAAACTGTTTTTT; cdr3_aa: CASSQGQGNEKLFF
cdr3_length: 14; clone_size: few; j_call: TRBJ1-3; d_call: -; v_call: TRBV4-1; cdr3_nt: TGCGCCAGCCAGGTACAGGATAGTGGAAACACCATATATTTT; cdr3_aa: CASQVQDSGNTIYF
cdr3_length: 12; clone_size: -; j_call: TRBJ1-3; d_call: TRBD1; v_call: TRBV27; cdr3_nt: TGTGCCAGCCCCTTGACAGGGGACACCATATATTTT; cdr3_aa: CASPLTGDTIYF
cdr3_length: 15; clone_size: few; j_call: TRBJ2-3; d_call: TRBD2; v_call: TRBV29-1; cdr3_nt: TGCAGCGTTGAAGGTGAGCGGGGCTCACAGACTACGCAGTATTTT; cdr3_aa: CSVEGERGSQTTQYF
cdr3_length: 14; clone_size: few; j_call: TRBJ1-4; d_call: -; v_call: TRBV6-5; cdr3_nt: TGTGCCAGCAGCGACGGACGGGCTTTTGAAAAACTGTTTTTT; cdr3_aa: CASSDGRAFEKLFF
cdr3_length: 16; clone_size: -; j_call: TRBJ1-6; d_call: TRBD1; v_call: TRBV7-2; cdr3_nt: TGTGCCAGCAGCCCCGGGCAGGGGGGGTATACTTCACCCCTCCACTTT; cdr3_aa: CASSPGQGGYTSPLHF
cdr3_length: 13; clone_size: many; j_call: TRBJ1-1; d_call: -; v_call: TRBV6-5; cdr3_nt: TGTGCCAGCAGTTACTCGACGGGTACTGAAGCTTTCTTT; cdr3_aa: CASSYSTGTEAFF
cdr3_length: 18; clone_size: few; j_call: TRBJ1-5; d_call: TRBD1; v_call: TRBV5-8; cdr3_nt: TGTGCCAGCAGCTTGGAGGACAGGGTGGCGGGGAGCAATCAGCCCCAGCATTTT; cdr3_aa: CASSLEDRVAGSNQPQHF
cdr3_length: 15; clone_size: many; j_call: TRBJ2-7; d_call: -; v_call: TRBV6-5; cdr3_nt: TGTGCCAGCACCTCTTCGGCGGTCGAGGCCTACGAGCAGTACTTC; cdr3_aa: CASTSSAVEAYEQYF
cdr3_length: 13; clone_size: -; j_call: TRBJ2-7; d_call: -; v_call: TRBV9; cdr3_nt: TGTGCCAGCAGCGTAACAGATTCCTACGAGCAGTACTTC; cdr3_aa: CASSVTDSYEQYF
cdr3_length: 15; clone_size: many; j_call: TRBJ2-1; d_call: -; v_call: TRBV2; cdr3_nt: TGTGCCAGCAGTGAAGACTCGAGCTCCTACAATGAGCAGTTCTTC; cdr3_aa: CASSEDSSSYNEQFF
cdr3_length: 15; clone_size: many; j_call: TRBJ1-5; d_call: -; v_call: TRBV2; cdr3_nt: TGTGCCAGCAGACGACAGAAATATAGCAATCAGCCCCAGCATTTT; cdr3_aa: CASRRQKYSNQPQHF
cdr3_length: 17; clone_size: many; j_call: TRBJ2-5; d_call: -; v_call: TRBV5-5; cdr3_nt: TGTGCCAGCAGCACAAGGAGCACTAGTAGGGGGCAAGAGACCCAGTACTTC; cdr3_aa: CASSTRSTSRGQETQYF
cdr3_length: 16; clone_size: once; j_call: TRBJ2-3; d_call: -; v_call: TRBV4-2; cdr3_nt: TGTGCCAGCAGCCAAGGACGGGACCGGCGCTCAGATACGCAGTATTTT; cdr3_aa: CASSQGRDRRSDTQYF
cdr3_length: 13; clone_size: few; j_call: TRBJ2-1; d_call: -; v_call: TRBV20-1; cdr3_nt: TGCAGTGGTGGTCGGGCAGCTTACAATGAGCAGTTCTTC; cdr3_aa: CSGGRAAYNEQFF
cdr3_length: 13; clone_size: -; j_call: TRBJ1-2; d_call: -; v_call: TRBV29-1; cdr3_nt: TGCAGCGTTGGGGCAGTTCCTAACTATGGCTACACCTTC; cdr3_aa: CSVGAVPNYGYTF
cdr3_length: 13; clone_size: many; j_call: TRBJ1-6; d_call: -; v_call: TRBV20-1; cdr3_nt: TGCAGTGCTAGAGTTGCGACCGCTTCACCCCTCCACTTT; cdr3_aa: CSARVATASPLHF
cdr3_length: 15; clone_size: many; j_call: TRBJ2-2; d_call: TRBD1; v_call: TRBV4-1; cdr3_nt: TGCGCCAGCAGCCAGGGAACAGGGGCTGCCGGGGAGCTGTTTTTT; cdr3_aa: CASSQGTGAAGELFF
cdr3_length: 13; clone_size: -; j_call: TRBJ2-3; d_call: -; v_call: TRBV29-1; cdr3_nt: TGCAGCGTTCCGACGTACGGGCCAGATACGCAGTATTTT; cdr3_aa: CSVPTYGPDTQYF
cdr3_length: 13; clone_size: -; j_call: TRBJ1-5; d_call: -; v_call: TRBV12-3/TRBV12-4; cdr3_nt: TGTGCCAGCAGTCGGACAGAGGAACAGCCCCAGCATTTT; cdr3_aa: CASSRTEEQPQHF
cdr3_length: 15; clone_size: -; j_call: TRBJ1-1; d_call: TRBD1; v_call: TRBV7-9; cdr3_nt: TGTGCCAGCAGCTCCCACCGACAGGGAGGCACTGAAGCTTTCTTT; cdr3_aa: CASSSHRQGGTEAFF
cdr3_length: 13; clone_size: many; j_call: TRBJ2-4; d_call: -; v_call: TRBV20-1; cdr3_nt: TGCAGTGCTAGAGAGGCGATGTTAAACATTCAGTACTTC; cdr3_aa: CSAREAMLNIQYF
cdr3_length: 17; clone_size: many; j_call: TRBJ1-6; d_call: TRBD1; v_call: TRBV11-2; cdr3_nt: TGTGCCAGCAGCCCCCGGGACAGCAGCTCCTATAATTCACCCCTCCACTTT; cdr3_aa: CASSPRDSSSYNSPLHF
cdr3_length: 15; clone_size: few; j_call: TRBJ2-6; d_call: -; v_call: TRBV20-1; cdr3_nt: TGCAGTGCTGACAGAACCGGCTCTGGGGCCAACGTCCTGACTTTC; cdr3_aa: CSADRTGSGANVLTF
cdr3_length: 13; clone_size: many; j_call: TRBJ2-5; d_call: TRBD1; v_call: TRBV4-3; cdr3_nt: TGCGCCAGCAGCCATGACAGGGATAAGACCCAGTACTTC; cdr3_aa: CASSHDRDKTQYF
cdr3_length: 15; clone_size: few; j_call: TRBJ2-1; d_call: TRBD2; v_call: TRBV13; cdr3_nt: TGTGCCACCCCCGGGACTAGCGGTCGAAGCGATGAGCAGTTCTTC; cdr3_aa: CATPGTSGRSDEQFF
cdr3_length: 13; clone_size: many; j_call: TRBJ2-7; d_call: TRBD1; v_call: TRBV28; cdr3_nt: TGTGCCAGCAGACGGACAGGGCACTACGAGCAGTACTTC; cdr3_aa: CASRRTGHYEQYF
cdr3_length: 13; clone_size: -; j_call: TRBJ2-2; d_call: -; v_call: TRBV7-9; cdr3_nt: TGTGCCAGCGCGACCGGGATCACCGGGGAGCTGTTTTTT; cdr3_aa: CASATGITGELFF